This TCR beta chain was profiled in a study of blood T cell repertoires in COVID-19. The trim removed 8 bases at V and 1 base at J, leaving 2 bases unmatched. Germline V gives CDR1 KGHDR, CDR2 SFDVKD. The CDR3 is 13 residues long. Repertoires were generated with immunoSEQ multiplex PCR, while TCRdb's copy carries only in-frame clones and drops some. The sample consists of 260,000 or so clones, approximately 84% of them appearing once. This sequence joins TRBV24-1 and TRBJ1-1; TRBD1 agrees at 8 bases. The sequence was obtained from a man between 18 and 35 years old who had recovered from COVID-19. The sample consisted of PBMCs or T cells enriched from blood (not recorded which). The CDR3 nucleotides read TGTGCCACCAAAGACAGGGGGAACACTGAAGCTTTCTTT. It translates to CATKDRGNTEAFF.